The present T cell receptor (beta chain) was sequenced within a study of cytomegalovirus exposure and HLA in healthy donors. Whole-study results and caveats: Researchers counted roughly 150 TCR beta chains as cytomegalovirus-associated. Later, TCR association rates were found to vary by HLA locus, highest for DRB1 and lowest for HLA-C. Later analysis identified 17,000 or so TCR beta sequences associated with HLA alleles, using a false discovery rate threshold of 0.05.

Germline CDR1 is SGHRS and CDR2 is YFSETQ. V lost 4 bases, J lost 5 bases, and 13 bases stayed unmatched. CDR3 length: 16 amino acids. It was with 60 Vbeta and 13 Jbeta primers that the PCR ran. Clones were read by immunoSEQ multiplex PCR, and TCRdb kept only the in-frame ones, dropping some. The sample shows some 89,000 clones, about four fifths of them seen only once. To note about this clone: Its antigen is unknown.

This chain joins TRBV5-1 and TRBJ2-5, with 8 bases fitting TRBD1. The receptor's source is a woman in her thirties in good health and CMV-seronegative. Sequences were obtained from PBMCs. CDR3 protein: CASSIGQGVGLETQYF. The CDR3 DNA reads TGCGCCAGCAGCATAGGACAGGGAGTAGGGCTGGAGACCCAGTACTTC.